This T cell receptor (beta chain) was recorded in a study of tumor-infiltrating lymphocytes in glioblastoma multiforme. Overall study results and limits: Detected clone frequencies may not reflect cell counts, being RNA-based. Only one glioblastoma patient had TCR and mutation analysis.

TCR beta libraries were built from RNA through three nested multiplex PCR rounds using modified ARM-PCR. No unique molecular identifiers were described for these TCRB libraries. From the multiplex PCR reads, TCRdb called clonotypes with MiXCR, one entry per CDR3 protein. Among about 12,000 distinct CDR3 sequences listed, 66% were seen once. About this clonotype itself: The antigen is unknown.

The germline V and J ends were trimmed by 4 bases and 4 bases, with 11 bases remaining between them. The CDR3 is 13 residues long. Germline CDR1 reads SQVTM; CDR2 reads ANQGSEA. The genes are TRBV29-1 and TRBJ2-1; tentative D call: TRBD2 (6 bases). The sequence derives from a male donor with glioblastoma. Sequenced sample: brain tumor tissue. The CDR3 DNA sequence: TGCAGCGTTGGCTGGGACTTTTACAATGAGCAGTTCTTC. It encodes CSVGWDFYNEQFF.